A single sample is the source of the 25 T cell receptor beta chains below, sequenced in a study of blood T cell repertoires in COVID-19. Using immunoSEQ multiplex PCR, the repertoire was profiled, and TCRdb retains in-frame clones only, with some absent. Here the sample spans fewer than 250,000 clones, 65% to 80% being singletons. The sequenced sample was peripheral blood. Receptors originate from a woman aged 50 to 60 with acute or convalescent COVID-19.

To note about this clone: A read error may account for a junction end that differs from germline. This chain links TRBV5-5 with TRBJ2-2; the match to TRBD2 covers 12 bases. CDR3 length: 17 amino acids. The germline gives CDR1 SGHKS, CDR2 YYEKEE (reference sequence). The DNA of the CDR3 is TGTGCCAGCAGCCAAGGACTAGCGGGGTCGAACACCGGGGAGCCGTTTTTT. It translates to CASSQGLAGSNTGEPFF.

The chain couples TRBV28 to TRBJ1-1, with D maybe TRBD1 (5 bases). The CDR3 is 14 residues long. Trimming shortened V by 7 bases and J by 5 bases, and 17 bases separated the two germline ends. The germline V gene has CDR1 MDHEN and CDR2 SYDVKM. The CDR3 spells CASTRGGDGTEAFF. The CDR3 DNA follows: TGTGCCAGCACCAGAGGAGGGGATGGGACTGAAGCTTTCTTT. The full variable domain, completed using reference TRBV28 and TRBJ1-1, is DVKVTQSSRYLVKRTGEKVFLECVQDMDHENMFWYRQDPGLGLRLIYFSYDVKMKEKGDIPEGYSVSREKKERFSLILESASTNQTSMYLCASTRGGDGTEAFFGQGTRLTVV.

The rearrangement joins TRBV19 to TRBJ1-3, with D uncertain. V was trimmed by 6 bases and J by 4 bases, leaving 16 bases between them. CDR1 and CDR2 from the germline V gene are LNHDA and SQIVND (reference sequence). The CDR3 has 15 residues. Here the CDR3 reads CASSPNLALGNTIYF. CDR3 nucleotide sequence: TGTGCCAGTAGCCCGAATTTGGCTCTCGGAAACACCATATATTTT. Full variable domain (missing parts from reference TRBV19 and TRBJ1-3): DGGITQSPKYLFRKEGQNVTLSCEQNLNHDAMYWYRQDPGQGLRLIYYSQIVNDFQKGDIAEGYSVSREKKESFPLTVTSAQKNPTAFYLCASSPNLALGNTIYFGEGSWLTVV.

The genes are TRBV2 and TRBJ2-1; 12 bases are a match to TRBD1. Losses at the gene ends were 6 bases for V and 3 bases for J; bases not matched to a gene: 3. The V gene's germline CDR1 is SNHLY and CDR2 FYNNEI. This CDR3 has 15 amino acids. In DNA, the CDR3 is TGTGCCAGCAGCCGGGACAGGGGGCTCTACAATGAGCAGTTCTTC. Protein: CASSRDRGLYNEQFF.

This clone was detected a few times. CDR3 in amino acids: CASGHLVYEQYF. As DNA, the CDR3 is TGTGCTAGTGGCCACTTGGTTTACGAGCAGTACTTC. The gene calls are TRBV12-5 and TRBJ2-7; no clear D. Germline V gene data show CDR1 as LGHNT and CDR2 as FRNRAP. V was pared by 6 bases and J by 4 bases, with 10 bases between. The CDR3 runs 12 residues.

The rearrangement uses TRBV11-3 and TRBJ2-1; tentative D call: TRBD1 (7 bases). The V and J ends lost 3 bases and 9 bases respectively, with 12 bases between them. Looked up from germline, CDR1 is SGHNT and CDR2 is YENEEA. This CDR3 has 13 amino acids. The CDR3 sequence: CASSFSQGGEQFF. CDR3 DNA: TGTGCCAGCAGCTTTTCCCAGGGGGGTGAGCAGTTCTTC.

This clone was recorded many times. This rearrangement joins TRBV19 to TRBJ2-1; TRBD1 is a possible D gene (5 bases). CDR3 length: 14 amino acids. The germline CDR1 and CDR2 sequences are LNHDA and SQIVND (reference sequence). Trimming removed 6 bases at V and 6 bases at J, with 15 bases between. CDR3 residues: CASRDTYTLNEQFF. CDR3 sequence (DNA): TGTGCCAGTAGGGACACCTACACCCTCAATGAGCAGTTCTTC.

J is TRBJ2-3 and V is TRBV25-1; TRBD2 matches at 7 bases. J gave up 6 bases and V 3 bases, and 6 bases lay outside the gene matches. Germline loops: CDR1 MGHDK, CDR2 SYGVNS. This CDR3 has 14 amino acids. The CDR3 loop reads CASSDPSGPDTQYF. DNA for the CDR3: TGTGCCAGCAGTGACCCTAGCGGCCCCGATACGCAGTATTTT.

The chain combines TRBV9 with TRBJ1-1; D uncertain. The CDR3 consists of 15 residues. The germline CDR1 and CDR2 sequences are SGDLS and YYNGEE. V was clipped by 4 bases and J by 1 base, with 14 bases between them. The CDR3 is CASSPEGRPNTEAFF. CDR3 coding DNA: TGTGCCAGCAGCCCAGAGGGCAGGCCGAACACTGAAGCTTTCTTT.

The CDR3 DNA reads TGTGCCAGCAGCGTAGTGGCGAACACTGAAGCTTTCTTT. Protein: CASSVVANTEAFF. The V and J genes are TRBV9 and TRBJ1-1; no firm D call. CDR3 length: 13 residues. The ends were cut back, 0 bases at V and 1 base at J, with 4 bases in the middle. Germline CDR1 and CDR2: SGDLS and YYNGEE.

Comments on this clone: Germline is not matched at one junction end, which may reflect a read error. This chain joins TRBV14 and TRBJ2-5; the D gene is possibly TRBD1 (6 bases). CDR1 and CDR2 (germline): SGHDN, FVKESK. The CDR3 sequence is 13 residues long. CDR3 coding DNA: TGTGCCAGCAGCCACTCCTCTCGGGCAGGGGCGCACTTC. It is translated as CASSHSSRAGAHF.

V is TRBV5-5 and J is TRBJ2-7, with a weak D call TRBD1 (5 bases). Trimming took off 6 bases at V and 3 bases at J, with 22 bases between the two ends. The CDR3 totals 16 residues. Germline V CDR1 and CDR2: SGHKS, YYEKEE (reference sequence). The CDR3 nucleotides read TGTGCCAGCACCAAGGGGCTCTACGCGTCTCACTACGAGCAGTACTTC. It encodes CASTKGLYASHYEQYF.

The chain is built from TRBV27 and TRBJ1-5; 7 bases align to TRBD1. Germline V CDR1 and CDR2: MNHEY, SMNVEV (reference sequence). The CDR3 has 14 amino acids. V lost 3 bases to trimming and J lost 4 bases; unmatched junction nucleotides: 3. DNA of the CDR3: TGTGCCAGCAGTTTTGGACAGGCTAATCAGCCCCAGCATTTT. Amino acids: CASSFGQANQPQHF.

V is TRBV27 and J is TRBJ2-2, with D perhaps TRBD1 (6 bases). The CDR3 has 14 residues. The V gene's germline CDR1 is MNHEY and CDR2 SMNVEV (reference sequence). The ends were cut back, 9 bases at V and 5 bases at J, with 16 bases in the middle. CDR3 sequence (DNA): TGTGCCAGGAGGGTACAGGGTTTGACCGGGGAGCTGTTTTTT. Translated: CARRVQGLTGELFF.

The gene calls are TRBV23-1 and TRBJ1-4, with a weak D call TRBD1 (5 bases). TRBV23-1 is treated as an ORF (open reading frame) with a function not yet certain. The CDR3 has 18 residues. The V and J ends lost 6 bases and 2 bases respectively, with 22 bases between them. CDR3 loop: CASRPGGVFRATNEKLFF. The CDR3 DNA is TGCGCCAGCAGGCCCGGGGGGGTTTTCAGGGCCACTAATGAAAAACTGTTTTTT.

The J gene is TRBJ2-7, the V gene TRBV5-1; 10 positions match TRBD1. V shed 4 bases and J 4 bases; nucleotides not matched to a gene: 8. Germline CDR1 and CDR2: SGHRS and YFSETQ. The CDR3 runs 15 residues. The CDR3 sequence is CASSPTGGQGYEQYF. CDR3 nucleotide sequence: TGCGCCAGCAGCCCGACCGGGGGACAGGGGTACGAGCAGTACTTC.

V is TRBV2 and J is TRBJ2-7, with TRBD2 matching over 9 bases. The V segment lost 7 bases and the J segment 1 base; nucleotides outside the gene matches: 8. CDR3 length: 15 amino acids. CDR1 and CDR2 (germline): SNHLY, FYNNEI. The CDR3 loop reads CASIPGLAPSYEQYF. DNA for the CDR3: TGTGCCAGCATTCCGGGACTAGCCCCTTCCTACGAGCAGTACTTC.

The chain carries TRBV10-1 and TRBJ2-7; 11 nucleotides line up with TRBD2. The germline gives CDR1 WNHNN, CDR2 SYGVQD (reference sequence). Trimming took 7 bases from V and 4 from J; bases not matched to a gene: 9. The CDR3 is made up of 15 amino acids. CDR3 sequence (DNA): TGCGCCAGCACCTTAGCGGGAGGGCCCTCATACGAGCAGTACTTC. Amino acids: CASTLAGGPSYEQYF.

For the CDR3, the DNA is TGCAGCGTTGGGGACAGGGATAACTATGGCTACACCTTC. Its protein is CSVGDRDNYGYTF. This chain uses TRBV29-1 with TRBJ1-2; TRBD1 matches 9 bases. The CDR3 sequence is 13 residues long. Germline V gives CDR1 SQVTM, CDR2 ANQGSEA. Unmatched junction bases numbered 1, after V lost 4 bases and J lost 1 base.

The CDR3 coding sequence is TGTGCCATCAGTGAGTCGTTTAGCGGGGGCCACACAGATACGCAGTATTTT. Amino acids: CAISESFSGGHTDTQYF. This chain joins TRBV10-3 and TRBJ2-3; 9 positions agree with TRBD2. After removal of 0 bases from V and 2 bases from J, the junction contained 6 bases not matched to a gene. The CDR3 spans 17 residues. Germline-derived CDR1 and CDR2 are ENHRY and SYGVKD.

The V call is TRBV10-3, the J call TRBJ1-4, with D maybe TRBD1 (5 bases). V lost 2 bases, J lost 8 bases, and 9 bases lay in between. CDR3 size: 13 residues. Germline V gene lookup returns CDR1 ENHRY and CDR2 SYGVKD. The DNA of the CDR3 is TGTGCCATCAGTGAGACGGGGGAGGAAAAACTGTTTTTT. It specifies CAISETGEEKLFF.

This clone was observed once. The chain has TRBV11-2 and TRBJ2-6; no firm D call. The germline V gene has CDR1 SGHAT and CDR2 FQNNGV. V dropped 6 bases and J dropped 0 bases, with 12 bases sitting between them. CDR3 size: 16 residues. The CDR3 region has the DNA TGTGCCAGCAGTCTAGTCGTCAGCTCTGGGGCCAACGTCCTGACTTTC. Protein sequence: CASSLVVSSGANVLTF.

V usage is TRBV27 and J usage is TRBJ2-7, with D perhaps matching TRBD1 (5 bases). This CDR3 region has 14 residues. Germline values: CDR1 MNHEY, CDR2 SMNVEV (reference sequence). V gave up 5 bases and J gave up 7 bases, with 18 bases separating them. CDR3 sequence: CASSPLQGVSEQYF. The CDR3 DNA sequence: TGTGCCAGCAGTCCTCTCCAGGGTGTTTCTGAGCAGTACTTC.

The CDR3 loop is CASSLAGGRAGNTIYF. CDR3 DNA: TGTGCCAGCAGCTTGGCGGGGGGCAGAGCTGGAAACACCATATATTTT. The chain combines TRBV5-6 with TRBJ1-3, with TRBD1 as a possible D gene (6 bases). Trimming left V 0 bases short and J 2 bases short, with 12 bases between. The CDR3 contains 16 residues. Germline CDR1 and CDR2: SGHDT and YYEEEE.

This sequence joins TRBV19 and TRBJ2-7, with 8 bases that match TRBD1. The CDR3 contains 12 residues. V gave up 5 bases and J gave up 11 bases; unmatched junction bases: 8. CDR1 is LNHDA, CDR2 SQIVND, per germline (reference sequence). The CDR3 loop is CASSPRTGKEYF. CDR3 DNA: TGTGCCAGTAGTCCACGGACAGGGAAGGAGTACTTC.